Listed below are T cell receptor beta chains from one sample, sequenced in a study of CD8+ T cells in alopecia areata. Profiling relied on immunoSEQ multiplex PCR, and the TCRdb table lists in-frame clones only, not all of them. The sample holds 150,000 to 200,000 clones, about 65% seen once. The material sequenced was CD4+ T cells sorted from blood, taken between weeks 47 and 50, from a patient treated with tofacitinib. These receptors were taken from a human donor with alopecia areata. Both conserved end residues are part of each CDR3. The D gene is left open where the match is weak. Some rows have no size entry. The others give once, few or many, or a class for an expanded clone.

size: NA
J: TRBJ2-1
D: NA
V: TRBV20-1
DNA: TGCAGTGCTAGGTACAATGAGCAGTTCTTC
CDR3: CSARYNEQFF

size: NA
J: TRBJ2-7
D: TRBD2
V: TRBV10-3
DNA: TGTGCCATCAGCTCCGGGACTAGCGACGAGCAGTACTTC
CDR3: CAISSGTSDEQYF

size: NA
J: TRBJ2-1
D: TRBD2
V: TRBV6-5
DNA: TGTGCCAGCAGTTTCAGCGGGAGCTCCTACAATGAGCAGTTCTTC
CDR3: CASSFSGSSYNEQFF

size: few
J: TRBJ1-4
D: NA
V: TRBV4-3
DNA: TGCGCCAGCAGCCAAGCAGGCAGGGAGGATGAAAAACTGTTTTTT
CDR3: CASSQAGREDEKLFF

size: many
J: TRBJ2-3
D: TRBD2
V: TRBV4-3
DNA: TGCGCCAGCAGCCAAGAAGGGACTAGCGGGGGGTATGATACGCAGTATTTT
CDR3: CASSQEGTSGGYDTQYF

size: few
J: TRBJ2-2
D: NA
V: TRBV7-2
DNA: TGTGCCAGCAGCTTAGTAGCGAACACCGGGGAGCTGTTTTTT
CDR3: CASSLVANTGELFF

size: NA
J: TRBJ1-4
D: TRBD1
V: TRBV9
DNA: TGTGCCAGCAGCGTGACCGACCGGGGACAGGGAGGAAAACTGTTTTTT
CDR3: CASSVTDRGQGGKLFF

size: NA
J: TRBJ1-6
D: NA
V: TRBV27
DNA: TGTGCCAGCAGTTCCAAAACAAAGAGCTCCTATAATTCACCCCTCCACTTT
CDR3: CASSSKTKSSYNSPLHF

size: NA
J: TRBJ1-2
D: TRBD1
V: TRBV29-1
DNA: TGCAGCGTTGGCGGGGACAGCTACGGCTACACCTTC
CDR3: CSVGGDSYGYTF

size: few
J: TRBJ2-1
D: NA
V: TRBV29-1
DNA: TGCAGCGTTGCAGGGTTTGGTGAGCAGTTCTTC
CDR3: CSVAGFGEQFF

size: NA
J: TRBJ1-2
D: NA
V: TRBV29-1
DNA: TGCAGCGTTGAACAGCAGAGGGCTTCCTATGGCTACACCTTC
CDR3: CSVEQQRASYGYTF

size: NA
J: TRBJ1-2
D: TRBD1
V: TRBV7-2
DNA: TGTGCCAGCAGCCTACGGACAGGGGGCGACTATGGCTACACCTTC
CDR3: CASSLRTGGDYGYTF

size: NA
J: TRBJ2-5
D: NA
V: TRBV4-3
DNA: TGCGCCAGCAGCCCGTTGGAAGGGACACTAGAGACCCAGTACTTC
CDR3: CASSPLEGTLETQYF

size: NA
J: TRBJ2-7
D: NA
V: TRBV7-2
DNA: TGTGCCAGCAGCTTAGCCCAGGGCTACGAGCAGTACTTC
CDR3: CASSLAQGYEQYF

size: few
J: TRBJ2-7
D: NA
V: TRBV29-1
DNA: TGCAGCGTTGCCCTTAAGCCGCGGGGTGGAATGCGCCCCTACGAGCAGTACTTC
CDR3: CSVALKPRGGMRPYEQYF

size: NA
J: TRBJ2-1
D: TRBD2
V: TRBV29-1
DNA: TGCAGCGTTGCCCCTCACCTGACTAGCGGATACAATGAGCAGTTCTTC
CDR3: CSVAPHLTSGYNEQFF

size: few
J: TRBJ2-3
D: TRBD1
V: TRBV27
DNA: TGTGCCAGCAGTACAACCGGGACAGGGTTATCGGATACGCAGTATTTT
CDR3: CASSTTGTGLSDTQYF

size: NA
J: TRBJ2-3
D: NA
V: TRBV5-1
DNA: TGCGCCAGCAGCTTCAAGGGGTCGAGCACAGATACGCAGTATTTT
CDR3: CASSFKGSSTDTQYF

size: NA
J: TRBJ2-7
D: NA
V: TRBV9
DNA: TGTGCCAGCAGCCAAGATCGGTACGAGCAGTACTTC
CDR3: CASSQDRYEQYF

size: NA
J: TRBJ2-3
D: NA
V: TRBV4-1
DNA: TGCGCCAGCAGCCAAGGAGAGGGGCCGCGGGATACGCAGTATTTT
CDR3: CASSQGEGPRDTQYF

size: few
J: TRBJ2-5
D: TRBD2
V: TRBV29-1
DNA: TGCAGCGCAGGTGGATGGGTAGCGCGGGGGACCCTCCAAGAGACCCAGTACTTC
CDR3: CSAGGWVARGTLQETQYF

size: few
J: TRBJ2-3
D: NA
V: TRBV29-1
DNA: TGCAGCGTTGGACCCCTCCGCACAGATACGCAGTATTTT
CDR3: CSVGPLRTDTQYF